The 10 T cell receptor beta chains listed next were all sequenced from one sample in a study of CD8+ T cells in alopecia areata (dated 2018 in TCRdb). Explained via the paper, the time point label denotes: baseline before oral tofacitinib. Receptor amplification or capture employed the immunoSEQ multiplex PCR assay. RNA was extracted from all samples and reverse transcribed into cDNA, which served as template for TCR sequencing. TCRdb obtained this table from immuneACCESS and retained in-frame rearrangements with V and J assigned. These tables miss some clones; where compared with another copy, unresolved V genes account for less than half of the shortfall, and the remainder is unexplained. The sample table shows about 200,000 clones, and approximately 52% are seen once. Of the sample, over 0.4% falls within the top ten clones. Source: CD4+ T cells sorted from blood, taken at week 0. All receptors derive from a human donor with alopecia areata.

The gene calls are TRBV5-1 and TRBJ2-1; D remains ambiguous. Looked up from germline, CDR1 is SGHRS and CDR2 is YFSETQ. The CDR3 is 12 residues long. V shed 1 base and J shed 7 bases, with 6 bases lying between them. The CDR3 nucleotides are TGCGCCAGCAGCTTGAGTCTAAATGAGCAGTTCTTC. It specifies CASSLSLNEQFF.

The genes are TRBV29-1 and TRBJ2-1, with 13 bases fitting TRBD2. Germline CDR1 SQVTM, CDR2 ANQGSEA. This CDR3 is 13 amino acids long. With 6 bases clipped from V and 8 bases from J, the junction kept 4 bases outside the gene matches. In DNA, the CDR3 is TGCAGCGTACTAGCGGGGGGGAGCGATGAGCAGTTCTTC. Protein product: CSVLAGGSDEQFF.

A few counts support this clone. CDR3 DNA sequence: TGTGCCAGCAGCCGCGCAGCGGAGGTTCGGGAGACCCAGTACTTC. Protein: CASSRAAEVRETQYF. The chain carries TRBV7-2 and TRBJ2-5, with a tentative D call TRBD2 (5 bases). The germline gives CDR1 SGHTA, CDR2 FQGNSA. This CDR3 is 15 amino acids long. The V end was cut by 5 bases, the J end by 5 bases, with 18 bases between.

This clone was counted a few times. J is TRBJ2-3 and V is TRBV29-1; 8 nucleotides agree with TRBD1. V shed 4 bases, J shed 5 bases, and the junction held 8 bases outside the gene matches. The CDR3 runs 14 residues. Germline assignment: CDR1 SQVTM and CDR2 ANQGSEA. In DNA form, the CDR3 reads TGCAGCGTTGCCAGGGGGCCTATTGGAGATACGCAGTATTTT. Its translation: CSVARGPIGDTQYF.

The CDR3 loop is CASSLSPGGSGEQYF. The CDR3 DNA is TGTGCCAGCAGCTTAAGCCCAGGGGGCTCTGGGGAGCAGTACTTC. The J gene is TRBJ2-5, the V gene TRBV7-3, with 8 bases that match TRBD1. This CDR3 spans 15 amino acids. Per germline, CDR1 SGHTA and CDR2 FQGTGA. J lost 11 bases, V lost 1 base, and 12 bases had no gene match.

V is TRBV5-1 and J is TRBJ2-7; 8 nucleotides align to TRBD1. The CDR3 length is 13 residues. Per the germline V gene, CDR1 is SGHRS and CDR2 is YFSETQ. V shed 4 bases, J shed 3 bases, and the junction held 3 bases outside the gene matches. The CDR3 protein is CASSRGQGYEQYF. CDR3 bases: TGCGCCAGCAGCCGCGGACAGGGCTACGAGCAGTACTTC. Filled out from reference TRBV5-1 and TRBJ2-7, the complete variable domain reads KAGVTQTPRYLIKTRGQQVTLSCSPISGHRSVSWYQQTPGQGLQFLFEYFSETQRNKGNFPGRFSGRQFSNSRSEMNVSTLELGDSALYLCASSRGQGYEQYFGPGTRLTVT.

The rearrangement links TRBV25-1 to TRBJ2-7; tentatively, D is TRBD1 (6 bases). Trimming pared 7 bases from V and 5 bases from J, leaving 12 bases between. The CDR3 is 12 amino acids. Germline V gene sequence: CDR1 MGHDK, CDR2 SYGVNS. The DNA of the CDR3 is TGTGCCAGCAAGGGGGAGCGGAACGAGCAGTACTTC. Translated: CASKGERNEQYF.

The chain joins TRBV28 to TRBJ1-1; 10 nucleotides align to TRBD1. The germline CDR1 and CDR2 sequences are MDHEN and SYDVKM. This CDR3 is built from 15 residues. After removal of 4 bases from V and 4 bases from J, the junction contained 6 bases not matched to a gene. For the CDR3, the DNA is TGTGCCAGCAGTTCCCGTGGACAGGGGGGCACTGAAGCTTTCTTT. Amino acid sequence: CASSSRGQGGTEAFF.

This clone was counted once. The chain joins TRBV6-5 to TRBJ1-2, with D tentatively TRBD1 (6 bases). CDR3 length: 14 residues. Germline CDR1 reads MNHEY; CDR2 reads SVGAGI. The V end was cut by 2 bases, the J end by 8 bases, with 15 bases between. The CDR3 coding sequence is TGTGCCAGCAGTTACCTTGGGGGGGCGCGAGGCTACACCTTC. It specifies CASSYLGGARGYTF.

The CDR3 here is CAWSRRTGGTGANVLTF. As DNA, the CDR3 is TGTGCCTGGAGCCGTCGGACAGGGGGGACTGGGGCCAACGTCCTGACTTTC. The V gene is TRBV30, the J gene TRBJ2-6; 10 nucleotides align to TRBD1. With 3 bases clipped from V and 2 bases from J, the junction kept 7 bases outside the gene matches. The germline gives CDR1 GTSNPN, CDR2 SVGIG (reference sequence). CDR3 length: 17 amino acids.